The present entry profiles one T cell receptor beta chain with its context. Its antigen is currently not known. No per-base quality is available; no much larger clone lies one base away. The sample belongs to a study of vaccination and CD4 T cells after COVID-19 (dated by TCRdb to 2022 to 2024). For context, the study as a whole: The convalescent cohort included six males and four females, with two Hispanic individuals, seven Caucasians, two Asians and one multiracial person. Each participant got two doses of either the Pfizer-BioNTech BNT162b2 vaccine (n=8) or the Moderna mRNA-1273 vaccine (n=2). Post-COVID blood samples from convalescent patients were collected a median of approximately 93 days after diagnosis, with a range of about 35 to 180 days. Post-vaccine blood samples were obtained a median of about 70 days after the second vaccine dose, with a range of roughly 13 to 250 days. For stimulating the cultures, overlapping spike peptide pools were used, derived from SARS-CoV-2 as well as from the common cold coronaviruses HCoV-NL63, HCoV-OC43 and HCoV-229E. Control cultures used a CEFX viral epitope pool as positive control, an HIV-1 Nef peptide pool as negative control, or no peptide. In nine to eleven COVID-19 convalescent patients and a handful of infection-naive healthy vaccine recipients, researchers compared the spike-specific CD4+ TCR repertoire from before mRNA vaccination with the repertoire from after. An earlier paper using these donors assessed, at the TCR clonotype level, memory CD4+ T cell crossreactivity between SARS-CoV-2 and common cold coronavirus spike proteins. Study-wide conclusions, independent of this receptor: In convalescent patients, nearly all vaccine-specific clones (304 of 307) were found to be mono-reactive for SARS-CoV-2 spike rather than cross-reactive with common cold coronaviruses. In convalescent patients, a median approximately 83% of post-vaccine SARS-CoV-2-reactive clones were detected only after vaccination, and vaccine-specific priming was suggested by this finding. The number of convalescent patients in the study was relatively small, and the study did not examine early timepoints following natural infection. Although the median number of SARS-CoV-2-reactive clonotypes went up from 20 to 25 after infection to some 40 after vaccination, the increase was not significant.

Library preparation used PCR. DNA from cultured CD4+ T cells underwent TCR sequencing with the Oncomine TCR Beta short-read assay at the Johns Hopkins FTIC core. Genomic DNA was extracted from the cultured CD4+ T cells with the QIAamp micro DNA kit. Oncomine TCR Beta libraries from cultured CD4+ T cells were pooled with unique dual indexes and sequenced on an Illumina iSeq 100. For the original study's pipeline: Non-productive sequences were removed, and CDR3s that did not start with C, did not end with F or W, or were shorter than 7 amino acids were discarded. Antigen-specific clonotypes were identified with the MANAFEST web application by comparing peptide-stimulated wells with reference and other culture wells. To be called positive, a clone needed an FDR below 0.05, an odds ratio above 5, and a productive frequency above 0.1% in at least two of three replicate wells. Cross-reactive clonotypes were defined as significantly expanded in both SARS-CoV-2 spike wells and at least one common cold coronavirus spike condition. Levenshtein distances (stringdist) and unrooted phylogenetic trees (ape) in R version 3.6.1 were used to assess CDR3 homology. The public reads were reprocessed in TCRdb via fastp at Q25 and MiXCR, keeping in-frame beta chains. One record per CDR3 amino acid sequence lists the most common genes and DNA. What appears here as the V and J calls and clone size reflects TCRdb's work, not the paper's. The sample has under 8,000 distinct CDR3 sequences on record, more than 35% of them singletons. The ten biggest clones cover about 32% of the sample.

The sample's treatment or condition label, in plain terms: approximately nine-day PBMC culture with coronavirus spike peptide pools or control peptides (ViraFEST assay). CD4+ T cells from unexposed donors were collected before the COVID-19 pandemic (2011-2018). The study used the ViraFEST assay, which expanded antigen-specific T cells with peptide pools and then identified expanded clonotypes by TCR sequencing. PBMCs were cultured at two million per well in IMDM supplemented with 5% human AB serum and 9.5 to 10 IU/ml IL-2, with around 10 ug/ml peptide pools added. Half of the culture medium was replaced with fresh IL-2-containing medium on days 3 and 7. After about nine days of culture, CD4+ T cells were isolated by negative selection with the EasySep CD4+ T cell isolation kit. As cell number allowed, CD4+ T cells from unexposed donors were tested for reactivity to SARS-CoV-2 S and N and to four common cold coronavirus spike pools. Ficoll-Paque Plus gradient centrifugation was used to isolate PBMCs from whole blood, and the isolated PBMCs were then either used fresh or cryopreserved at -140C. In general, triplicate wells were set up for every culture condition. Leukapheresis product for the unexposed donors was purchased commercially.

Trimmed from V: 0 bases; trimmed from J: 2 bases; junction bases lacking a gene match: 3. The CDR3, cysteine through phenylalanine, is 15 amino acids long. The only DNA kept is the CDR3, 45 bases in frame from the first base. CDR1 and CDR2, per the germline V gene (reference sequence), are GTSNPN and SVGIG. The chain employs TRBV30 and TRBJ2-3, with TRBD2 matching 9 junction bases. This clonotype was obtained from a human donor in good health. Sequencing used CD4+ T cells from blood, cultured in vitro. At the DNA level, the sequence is TGTGCCTGGAGTGTGTCTAGCGGGGCCACAGATACGCAGTATTTT. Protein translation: CAWSVSSGATDTQYF. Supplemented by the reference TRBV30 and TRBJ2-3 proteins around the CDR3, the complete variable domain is SQTIHQWPATLVQPVGSPLSLECTVEGTSNPNLYWYRQAAGRGLQLLFYSVGIGQISSEVPQNLSASRPQDRQFILSSKKLLLSDSGFYLCAWSVSSGATDTQYFGPGTRLTVL.